The sequence of this T cell receptor (beta chain) was determined in a study of blood T cell repertoires in COVID-19. Background on the study: COVID-19 samples from acute and convalescent phases originated in the United States, Italy and Spain. Sample material is recorded as cDNA or gDNA derived from T cells, B-cell-depleted T cells, or PBMCs.

This clone was counted a single time. As originally analysed: Using reference gene primer amplification, nucleated cell counts were estimated. Assay used: immunoSEQ multiplex PCR; TCRdb lists only in-frame clones, some missing. Clone size and V and J calls were adopted from that table, with D and trimming inferred from the DNA. The sample lists tens of thousands of clones, around nine tenths seen once, with under 4% in the top ten. V dropped 1 base and J dropped 6 bases, with 13 bases sitting between them. The CDR3 runs to 14 residues. Germline assignment: CDR1 SGHTA and CDR2 FQGNSA. Sequencing was performed on peripheral blood. This sequence was found in a man between 65 and 79 years old with acute or convalescent COVID-19. V and J are TRBV7-2 and TRBJ2-7, with D possibly matching TRBD2 (6 bases). CDR3 sequence reads: CASSLGGGFSEQYF. The CDR3 nucleotides read TGTGCCAGCAGCTTAGGAGGAGGGTTCAGCGAGCAGTACTTC. The whole variable domain, filled in from reference TRBV7-2 and TRBJ2-7, reads GAGVSQSPSNKVTEKGKDVELRCDPISGHTALYWYRQSLGQGLEFLIYFQGNSAPDKSGLPSDRFSAERTGGSVSTLTIQRTQQEDSAVYLCASSLGGGFSEQYFGPGTRLTVT.